What follows are 27 T cell receptor beta chains derived from one specimen sequenced in a study of human T cells and chemical hapten exposure. A single record per CDR3 protein comes from TCRdb applying MiXCR to the RACE reads. In the table there are around 300,000 distinct CDR3 sequences, about 7.7% of which are singletons. The time point: pre-sensitization, week 0. This sample's treatment: therapeutic diphenylcyclopropenone sensitization with weekly scalp DPC. The sequences come from whole blood, collected in connection with sensitization to the hapten diphenylcyclopropenone (DPC). The source is a man between 18 and 35 years old with alopecia areata. Some clones in this sample may be carry-over from other donors' samples.

This clonotype was detected only a few times. V usage is TRBV18 and J usage is TRBJ1-1; TRBD1 aligns across 8 bases. J was trimmed by 10 bases and V by 6 bases; bases with no gene match: 16. Germline V CDR1 and CDR2: KGHSH, LQKENI. This CDR3 has 15 residues. The CDR3: CASSRGQGWDRIAFF. CDR3 DNA sequence: TGTGCCAGCTCCCGTGGACAGGGATGGGATAGGATAGCTTTCTTT.

This chain uses TRBV7-9 with TRBJ2-2, with D tentatively TRBD1 (6 bases). V shed 3 bases and J shed 5 bases, with 22 bases lying between them. Germline CDR1 and CDR2: SEHNR and FQNEAQ (reference sequence). CDR3 length: 18 amino acids. CDR3 protein: CASSFPSTGPKRTGELFF. CDR3 in DNA: TGTGCCAGCAGCTTCCCTTCGACAGGCCCAAAGAGAACCGGGGAGCTGTTTTTT.

The chain uses TRBV7-2 and TRBJ2-2; possible D gene TRBD1, 6 bases. The V end lost 4 bases, the J end lost 6 bases, and 9 bases lay between the germline ends. Germline lookup yields CDR1 SGHTA and CDR2 FQGNSA. The CDR3 spans 13 residues. The CDR3 is CASSYRVAGELFF. The CDR3 nucleotides read TGTGCCAGCAGCTACAGGGTGGCCGGGGAGCTGTTTTTT.

The rearrangement joins TRBV5-1 to TRBJ1-2, with 11 bases that match TRBD1. Germline V gene lookup returns CDR1 SGHRS and CDR2 YFSETQ. CDR3 length equals 14 residues. V lost 5 bases, J lost 9 bases, and 9 bases stayed unmatched. For the CDR3, the DNA is TGCGCCAGCAGGAGGACAGGGGGCGAAATCAGCTACACCTTC. Protein: CASRRTGGEISYTF.

The chain employs TRBV7-2 and TRBJ2-1, with 8 bases that match TRBD2. The germline CDR1 and CDR2 sequences are SGHTA and FQGNSA. CDR3 length: 18 residues. J lost 8 bases, V lost 5 bases, and 20 bases had no gene match. CDR3: CASSHPQGTSGGLDEQFF. The CDR3 bases are TGTGCCAGCAGCCACCCCCAGGGTACAAGCGGGGGTTTGGATGAGCAGTTCTTC.

This clonotype was found a few times. This chain joins TRBV9 and TRBJ2-1, with 9 bases fitting TRBD2. Trimming at V came to 3 bases and at J to 1 base, leaving 2 bases not matched to a gene. CDR1 is SGDLS and CDR2 is YYNGEE in the germline V gene. The CDR3 length is 15 residues. This chain's CDR3 is CASSETSGSYNEQFF. The DNA of the CDR3 is TGTGCCAGCAGCGAAACTAGCGGGTCCTACAATGAGCAGTTCTTC.

This clonotype has a count of ten or more. The chain combines TRBV6-2 or TRBV6-3 with TRBJ2-4; 8 bases fit TRBD1. With V trimmed by 6 bases and J by 7 bases, 5 bases remained unmatched. Germline values: CDR1 MNHEY, CDR2 SVGEGT. The CDR3 has 13 amino acids. In nucleotides, the CDR3 is TGTGCCAGCAGAGCAGGGGGCTTCAACATTCAGTACTTC. Amino acids: CASRAGGFNIQYF.

This clonotype was recorded a few times. V gene TRBV7-8 combines with J gene TRBJ1-3; D unresolved. The germline V and J ends were trimmed by 6 bases and 1 base, with 7 bases remaining between them. The CDR3 extends over 13 amino acids. Per the germline V gene, CDR1 is SGHVS and CDR2 is FQNEAQ. CDR3 nucleotide sequence: TGTGCCAGCAGAAGCAGGTCTGGAAACACCATATATTTT. Amino acid sequence: CASRSRSGNTIYF.

The CDR3 sequence: CSARDRRSNNQPQHF. The DNA of the CDR3 is TGCAGTGCTAGAGACAGGCGGAGTAACAATCAGCCCCAGCATTTT. The chain has TRBV20-1 and TRBJ1-5; no definite D call. The length of the CDR3 is 15 residues. Trimming removed 0 bases at V and 3 bases at J, with 12 bases between. Germline V gives CDR1 DFQATT, CDR2 SNEGSKA (reference sequence).

This clonotype has just a few counts. CDR3 in DNA: TGTGCCAGCAGTTACGAGGGACCGGGACAGAACTACGAGCAGTACGTC. This sequence encodes CASSYEGPGQNYEQYV. The chain links TRBV6-2 or TRBV6-3 to TRBJ2-7; 7 bases match TRBD1. Unmatched junction bases numbered 10, after V lost 2 bases and J lost 3 bases. Looked up from germline, CDR1 is MNHEY and CDR2 is SVGEGT. The CDR3 runs 16 residues.

This clonotype was counted only a few times. V gene TRBV5-1 combines with J gene TRBJ2-3, with D perhaps TRBD2 (6 bases). V shed 6 bases and J shed 0 bases, with 11 bases lying between them. The CDR3 runs to 14 residues. Germline V gene sequence: CDR1 SGHRS, CDR2 YFSETQ. CDR3: CASNPSGSTDTQYF. The CDR3 DNA follows: TGCGCCAGCAACCCCAGCGGGAGCACAGATACGCAGTATTTT.

V and J are TRBV25-1 and TRBJ1-4; D remains unclear. This CDR3 has 14 amino acids. The V and J ends lost 4 bases and 3 bases respectively, with 9 bases between them. Germline assignment: CDR1 MGHDK and CDR2 SYGVNS. For the CDR3, the DNA is TGTGCCAGCAGTGCGGACGGCTCTAATGAAAAACTGTTTTTT. Its protein product is CASSADGSNEKLFF.

V usage is TRBV28 and J usage is TRBJ1-1, with D uncertain. CDR1 is MDHEN and CDR2 is SYDVKM in the germline V gene. The CDR3 has 11 residues. V was cut by 3 bases and J by 6 bases, with 5 bases left in between. The CDR3 is CASSFYSEAFF. The CDR3 DNA is TGTGCCAGCAGTTTTTATTCTGAAGCTTTCTTT.

This clonotype was counted a single time. The chain uses TRBV10-3 and TRBJ2-5; no clear D gene. Germline V gives CDR1 ENHRY, CDR2 SYGVKD. The CDR3 is 16 residues long. V shed 0 bases and J shed 5 bases, with 16 bases lying between them. The CDR3 sequence is CAISESMARRLETQYF. DNA for the CDR3: TGTGCCATCAGTGAGTCGATGGCTAGACGCTTGGAGACCCAGTACTTC.

This chain links TRBV18 with TRBJ2-3, with D unclear. Germline CDR1 and CDR2: KGHSH and LQKENI. There are 16 residues in the CDR3. Trimming stripped 3 bases from V and 4 bases from J, with 17 bases between. The CDR3 spells CASSPLDLRFSDTQYF. The CDR3 DNA sequence: TGTGCCAGCTCACCCCTAGACCTGCGGTTCTCAGATACGCAGTATTTT.

CDR3 region: CASSFDGRQDSYEKLFF. DNA of the CDR3: TGCGCCAGCAGCTTCGACGGACGCCAGGATTCGTATGAAAAACTGTTTTTT. This chain joins TRBV5-1 and TRBJ1-4; D gene ambiguous. V was shortened by 2 bases and J by 6 bases, with 20 bases between the two germline ends. Per the germline V gene, CDR1 is SGHRS and CDR2 is YFSETQ. The CDR3 is 17 amino acids.

CDR3 sequence reads: CAISEWGDPYEQYF. CDR3 bases: TGTGCCATCAGTGAGTGGGGGGACCCCTACGAGCAGTACTTC. The V gene is TRBV10-3, the J gene TRBJ2-7, with D possibly TRBD2 on 6 matching bases. V was shortened by 1 base and J by 2 bases, with 9 bases between the two germline ends. CDR1 is ENHRY, CDR2 SYGVKD, per germline. The CDR3 is 14 residues long.

CDR3 sequence (DNA): TGTGCCAGCAGCCAAATCCAGGGGCACTACAATGAGCAGTTCTTC. It yields the protein CASSQIQGHYNEQFF. The V and J genes are TRBV3-1 and TRBJ2-1, with a weak D call TRBD1 (6 bases). V was pared by 2 bases and J by 3 bases, with 11 bases between. This CDR3 has 15 residues. Germline CDR1 reads LGHDT; CDR2 reads YNNKEL (reference sequence).

This clonotype was detected a few times. V is TRBV4-1 and J is TRBJ1-2; the D gene is possibly TRBD1 (6 bases). From germline, CDR1 is MGHRA and CDR2 YSYEKL. CDR3 size: 16 residues. V dropped 0 bases and J dropped 3 bases, with 14 bases sitting between them. The chain's CDR3 is CASSQEGSQGHYGYTF. For the CDR3, the DNA is TGCGCCAGCAGCCAAGAAGGCTCCCAGGGGCACTATGGCTACACCTTC.

This clonotype was seen a handful of times. This chain uses TRBV4-1 with TRBJ2-1, with 9 nucleotides matching TRBD1. Trimming took 8 bases from V and 7 from J; bases not matched to a gene: 9. Germline CDR1 reads MGHRA; CDR2 reads YSYEKL. The CDR3 spans 14 residues. The CDR3 sequence is CASGKMTGGNEQFF. In DNA, the CDR3 is TGCGCCAGCGGTAAGATGACAGGGGGAAATGAGCAGTTCTTC.

This chain connects TRBV3-1 to TRBJ2-3; TRBD2 is a possible D gene (5 bases). CDR3 length: 15 amino acids. Germline CDR1 is LGHDT and CDR2 is YNNKEL (reference sequence). V gave up 4 bases and J gave up 3 bases, with 14 bases separating them. The CDR3, as DNA: TGTGCCAGCAGCCCCCATCGGGAAAGTACAGATACGCAGTATTTT. It codes for CASSPHRESTDTQYF.

This chain joins TRBV7-9 and TRBJ1-4, with D possibly being TRBD1 (6 bases). Trimming removed 5 bases from V and 0 bases from J, with 10 bases in between. Germline CDR1 and CDR2: SEHNR and FQNEAQ (reference sequence). The CDR3 loop spans 15 amino acids. CDR3 region: CASSKDRATNEKLFF. The CDR3 DNA sequence: TGTGCCAGCAGCAAGGACAGAGCAACTAATGAAAAACTGTTTTTT.

This clonotype was counted only a few times. The V gene is TRBV20-1, the J gene TRBJ1-5; maybe TRBD1 (5 bases). V lost 2 bases and J 4 bases, leaving 9 bases between the germline ends. This CDR3 contains 13 residues. Germline lookup yields CDR1 DFQATT and CDR2 SNEGSKA (reference sequence). CDR3 protein: CSARQGPNQPQHF. CDR3 sequence (DNA): TGCAGTGCTAGACAGGGTCCTAATCAGCCCCAGCATTTT.

At least ten counts were recorded for this clonotype. The chain employs TRBV5-4 and TRBJ1-5; TRBD1 is a possible D gene (5 bases). The V end lost 4 bases, the J end lost 6 bases, and 11 bases lay between the germline ends. CDR3 length equals 13 residues. The germline V gene has CDR1 SGHNT and CDR2 YYREEE (reference sequence). CDR3 DNA: TGTGCCAGCAGCCAGTCGGGGGGTCAGCCCCAGCATTTT. Residues: CASSQSGGQPQHF.

The chain links TRBV20-1 to TRBJ2-7, with 8 bases that match TRBD1. Germline CDR1 DFQATT, CDR2 SNEGSKA (reference sequence). The CDR3 extends over 15 amino acids. The junction had 10 bases not matched to a gene; V was cut back by 3 bases and J by 3 bases. CDR3 loop: CSASQPGGTDYEQYF. The CDR3 DNA sequence: TGCAGTGCTAGCCAGCCAGGGGGCACCGACTACGAGCAGTACTTC.

This clonotype appeared a few times. CDR3 bases: TGCAGTGCTTCTAAGACAGGGGGCGATGAAAAACTGTTTTTT. Encoded protein: CSASKTGGDEKLFF. This chain joins TRBV20-1 and TRBJ1-4; 10 bases map to TRBD1. The CDR3 totals 14 residues. Trimming cost V 5 bases and J 6 bases; bases outside gene matches: 6. The germline V gene has CDR1 DFQATT and CDR2 SNEGSKA (reference sequence).

This clonotype was detected only a few times. The chain joins TRBV2 to TRBJ2-5, with TRBD2 matching 11 bases. The CDR3 has 18 residues. Trimming removed 4 bases from V and 2 bases from J; junction bases left unmatched: 12. Per germline, CDR1 SNHLY and CDR2 FYNNEI. The CDR3 sequence: CASSGPLLAGAQQETQYF. As DNA, the CDR3 is TGTGCCAGCAGTGGCCCCTTACTAGCGGGGGCCCAACAAGAGACCCAGTACTTC.